These 3 T cell receptor beta chains came from one sample sequenced in a study of CD8 T cells in ankylosing spondylitis. One entry per CDR3 protein, called by TCRdb with MiXCR from the 5' RACE reads. The sample lists tens of thousands of distinct CDR3 sequences; about 6.2% were seen once. Sequencing was done on a sample of synovial fluid, either unsorted or a sorted T cell fraction (not recorded which). These receptors all stem from a male donor with ankylosing spondylitis.

This clonotype was counted ten times or more. V gene TRBV2 combines with J gene TRBJ1-2; D may be TRBD1 (6 bases). The length of the CDR3 is 13 residues. Trimming left V 2 bases short and J 6 bases short, with 10 bases between. Germline V gene sequence: CDR1 SNHLY, CDR2 FYNNEI. CDR3 sequence (DNA): TGTGCCAGCAGTGAATTCGGACAGCATGGCTACACCTTC. It translates to CASSEFGQHGYTF.

This clonotype was seen a handful of times. The rearrangement uses TRBV11-3 and TRBJ2-5, with D unresolved. Germline V gene sequence: CDR1 SGHNT, CDR2 YENEEA. This CDR3 comprises 16 residues. Trimming removed 0 bases from V and 5 bases from J, with 16 bases in between. As DNA, the CDR3 is TGTGCCAGCAGCTTAGATTCGCCGGCTCCTTTGGAGACCCAGTACTTC. Translation: CASSLDSPAPLETQYF.

At least ten counts were recorded for this clonotype. This rearrangement joins TRBV20-1 to TRBJ2-3; D call uncertain. V was trimmed by 7 bases and J by 2 bases, leaving 10 bases between them. Germline V gives CDR1 DFQATT, CDR2 SNEGSKA (reference sequence). The CDR3 length is 12 residues. The CDR3 nucleotides read TGCAGTGTTGGCGGTAACACAGATACGCAGTATTTT. It encodes CSVGGNTDTQYF.